A single sample gave rise to the 22 T cell receptor beta chains below, sequenced in a study of shared clonotypes between healthy human individuals. The repertoire was sequenced with immunoSEQ multiplex PCR; TCRdb's copy has only in-frame clones and lacks some. The data contain roughly 450,000 clones, 60% to 85% of them singletons. Sequencing was done on a sample of PBMCs. These receptors were collected from a woman between 35 and 50 years old in good health. Some clones in this sample may be carry-over from other donors' samples.

The chain links TRBV28 to TRBJ2-2; either TRBD1 or TRBD2 may fit D (6 bases each). Trimming cost V 8 bases and J 4 bases, with 14 bases left between them. Germline loops: CDR1 MDHEN, CDR2 SYDVKM. The CDR3 extends over 14 amino acids. The CDR3 reads CASGRGDGTGELFF. The CDR3 coding sequence is TGTGCCAGCGGAAGGGGGGATGGCACCGGGGAGCTGTTTTTT.

This chain connects TRBV6-6 to TRBJ2-7; no definite D call. Germline loops: CDR1 MNHNY, CDR2 SVGAGI (reference sequence). The CDR3 has 15 amino acids. V dropped 5 bases and J dropped 0 bases, with 14 bases sitting between them. CDR3 nucleotide sequence: TGTGCCAGCAGTGATAATCGTAGAAGCTCCTACGAGCAGTACTTC. Translated: CASSDNRRSSYEQYF.

This clone has a handful of counts. V is TRBV7-9 and J is TRBJ1-3; tentative D call: TRBD1 (5 bases). The CDR3 sequence is 15 residues long. Trimming left V 1 base short and J 3 bases short, with 10 bases between. The V gene's germline CDR1 is SEHNR and CDR2 FQNEAQ (reference sequence). The CDR3 nucleotides read TGTGCCAGCAGCTTAGGGGGCATAAGTGGAAACACCATATATTTT. It translates to CASSLGGISGNTIYF.

The V call is TRBV18, the J call TRBJ2-7; the D gene is possibly TRBD1 (6 bases). Trimming removed 4 bases at V and 7 bases at J, with 26 bases between. The germline gives CDR1 KGHSH, CDR2 LQKENI. CDR3 length: 17 residues. Here the CDR3 reads CASSRVTQGSAAFEQYF. The DNA of the CDR3 is TGTGCCAGCTCACGGGTGACTCAGGGGTCCGCTGCGTTTGAGCAGTACTTC.

In its sample, this clone was seen once. J is TRBJ2-5 and V is TRBV5-1; a weak D match, TRBD1 (7 bases). The CDR3 loop spans 15 amino acids. Germline-derived CDR1 and CDR2 are SGHRS and YFSETQ. Deletions cut 0 bases from V and 2 bases from J, with 11 bases between. DNA for the CDR3: TGCGCCAGCAGCTTGGCACCAGGGGGGCAAGAGACCCAGTACTTC. Residues: CASSLAPGGQETQYF. Full variable domain (outside the CDR3, taken from reference TRBV5-1 and TRBJ2-5): KAGVTQTPRYLIKTRGQQVTLSCSPISGHRSVSWYQQTPGQGLQFLFEYFSETQRNKGNFPGRFSGRQFSNSRSEMNVSTLELGDSALYLCASSLAPGGQETQYFGPGTRLLVL.

V usage is TRBV14 and J usage is TRBJ2-6; no definite D call. This CDR3 has 14 residues. Looked up from germline, CDR1 is SGHDN and CDR2 is FVKESK. Trimming removed 4 bases at V and 3 bases at J, with 7 bases between. CDR3 sequence reads: CASSPQFGANVLTF. The DNA for the CDR3 is TGTGCCAGCAGCCCGCAGTTTGGGGCCAACGTCCTGACTTTC.

The chain couples TRBV9 to TRBJ1-1; unclear D gene. V shed 3 bases and J shed 3 bases, with 12 bases lying between them. The germline CDR1 and CDR2 sequences are SGDLS and YYNGEE. The CDR3 loop spans 14 amino acids. The CDR3: CASSAGPGDTEAFF. In DNA, the CDR3 is TGTGCCAGCAGCGCAGGACCCGGGGACACTGAAGCTTTCTTT. Full variable domain (remainder filled in from reference TRBV9 and TRBJ1-1): DSGVTQTPKHLITATGQRVTLRCSPRSGDLSVYWYQQSLDQGLQFLIQYYNGEERAKGNILERFSAQQFPDLHSELNLSSLELGDSALYFCASSAGPGDTEAFFGQGTRLTVV.

This chain joins TRBV2 and TRBJ2-4; D gene uncertain. The CDR3 is 14 amino acids. The germline V gene has CDR1 SNHLY and CDR2 FYNNEI. V gave up 2 bases and J gave up 1 base, with 6 bases separating them. The CDR3: CASSESWAKNIQYF. CDR3 nucleotides: TGTGCCAGCAGTGAAAGCTGGGCCAAAAACATTCAGTACTTC.

The J gene is TRBJ1-2, the V gene TRBV28; D is possibly TRBD1 (6 bases). The CDR3 sequence is 14 residues long. V was clipped by 5 bases and J by 4 bases, with 14 bases between them. Germline V lookup: CDR1 MDHEN, CDR2 SYDVKM. CDR3 sequence reads: CASSLGARGYGYTF. DNA for the CDR3: TGTGCCAGCAGTCTAGGGGCCAGGGGCTATGGCTACACCTTC.

The V and J genes are TRBV4-1 and TRBJ1-1; no firm D call. The V end lost 1 base, the J end lost 4 bases, and 10 bases lay between the germline ends. Germline V gives CDR1 MGHRA, CDR2 YSYEKL. The CDR3 length is 14 residues. In DNA, the CDR3 is TGCGCCAGCAGCCAAGGGTGGCGGTCCACTGAAGCTTTCTTT. This gives the protein CASSQGWRSTEAFF.

This clone was picked up a small number of times. The chain combines TRBV2 with TRBJ1-2, with 10 nucleotides matching TRBD1. Germline values: CDR1 SNHLY, CDR2 FYNNEI. V shed 6 bases and J 6 bases; nucleotides not matched to a gene: 4. CDR3 size: 13 residues. The CDR3 reads CASRGTGADGYTF. The CDR3 DNA is TGTGCCAGCAGAGGGACAGGGGCTGATGGCTACACCTTC.

V and J are TRBV2 and TRBJ1-2; 9 bases map to TRBD1. CDR3 size: 15 residues. Germline CDR1 SNHLY, CDR2 FYNNEI. V was clipped by 8 bases and J by 8 bases; unmatched bases: 15. CDR3 amino acids: CASARFTGGAEGYTF. CDR3 DNA: TGTGCCAGCGCGAGGTTTACAGGGGGCGCGGAAGGCTACACCTTC.

The chain has TRBV29-1 and TRBJ1-1; D unresolved. There are 13 residues in the CDR3. V was pared by 3 bases and J by 3 bases, with 11 bases between. CDR1 and CDR2 (germline): SQVTM, ANQGSEA. CDR3 coding DNA: TGCAGCGTTGAGTCCTTCCGGGACACTGAAGCTTTCTTT. It yields the protein CSVESFRDTEAFF. Full variable domain (remainder filled in from reference TRBV29-1 and TRBJ1-1): SAVISQKPSRDICQRGTSLTIQCQVDSQVTMMFWYRQQPGQSLTLIATANQGSEATYESGFVIDKFPISRPNLTFSTLTVSNMSPEDSSIYLCSVESFRDTEAFFGQGTRLTVV.

The V call is TRBV5-4, the J call TRBJ1-1; the D gene is possibly TRBD1 (6 bases). The CDR3 spans 16 residues. Trimming took off 2 bases at V and 2 bases at J, with 16 bases between the two ends. In germline, CDR1 is SGHNT, CDR2 YYREEE (reference sequence). In nucleotides, the CDR3 is TGTGCCAGCAGCTTAGGGGCCGGCAGGGGAAACACTGAAGCTTTCTTT. Translation: CASSLGAGRGNTEAFF. Filled out from reference TRBV5-4 and TRBJ1-1, the complete variable domain reads ETGVTQSPTHLIKTRGQQVTLRCSSQSGHNTVSWYQQALGQGPQFIFQYYREEENGRGNFPPRFSGLQFPNYSSELNVNALELDDSALYLCASSLGAGRGNTEAFFGQGTRLTVV.

The V gene is TRBV10-3, the J gene TRBJ1-1, with D uncertain. Germline V gene sequence: CDR1 ENHRY, CDR2 SYGVKD. The CDR3 covers 14 residues. V was pared by 0 bases and J by 9 bases, with 14 bases between. For the CDR3, the DNA is TGTGCCATCAGTGAGTCGCGAGGGTCCGGGCAAGCTTTCTTT. The encoded protein is CAISESRGSGQAFF.

The chain uses TRBV27 and TRBJ2-3, with D perhaps TRBD2 (5 bases). Deletions cut 11 bases from V and 2 bases from J, with 20 bases between. CDR1 MNHEY and CDR2 SMNVEV come from the germline V gene (reference sequence). The CDR3 totals 15 residues. The CDR3 here is CAQTLRGRITDTQYF. The CDR3 DNA follows: TGTGCCCAAACCCTAAGAGGGAGAATCACAGATACGCAGTATTTT.

The chain is built from TRBV6-5 and TRBJ1-2; the D is unclear. The V end lost 6 bases, the J end lost 4 bases, and 15 bases lay between the germline ends. CDR1 is MNHEY, CDR2 SVGAGI, per germline. The CDR3 sequence is 14 residues long. CDR3 loop: CASRPPAGRYGYTF. CDR3 coding DNA: TGTGCCAGCAGGCCCCCGGCGGGCCGCTATGGCTACACCTTC.

The rearrangement joins TRBV19 to TRBJ1-2; D is unclear. Germline CDR1 LNHDA, CDR2 SQIVND (reference sequence). This CDR3 contains 14 residues. V gave up 6 bases and J gave up 2 bases, with 13 bases separating them. CDR3 sequence: CASRRGKTNYGYTF. The DNA of the CDR3 is TGTGCCAGTAGGAGAGGGAAAACCAACTATGGCTACACCTTC.

V usage is TRBV6-1 and J usage is TRBJ2-3; 7 bases match TRBD1. Germline assignment: CDR1 MNHNS and CDR2 SASEGT. The ends lost 8 bases at V and 0 bases at J; junction bases unmatched: 8. The CDR3 covers 15 residues. CDR3 coding DNA: TGTGCCAGCTCGGGACAGCCTACTAGCACAGATACGCAGTATTTT. It yields the protein CASSGQPTSTDTQYF.

The V and J genes are TRBV7-6 and TRBJ2-5, with D perhaps assigned TRBD1 or TRBD2 (7 bases each). The CDR3 runs to 16 residues. Germline V CDR1 and CDR2: SGHVS, FNYEAQ. Trimming pared 4 bases from V and 4 bases from J, leaving 19 bases between. The CDR3 protein is CASSSDTFRGGETQYF. The CDR3 region has the DNA TGTGCCAGCAGCTCCGACACCTTCAGGGGGGGAGAGACCCAGTACTTC.

On this clone: The sample carries other DNA sequences with the same CDR3. The CDR3 bases are TGCAGCGTTGAGGTGGGAGGAACCTACGAGCAGTACTTC. This encodes CSVEVGGTYEQYF. This chain joins TRBV29-1 and TRBJ2-7; D is perhaps TRBD2 (6 bases). CDR1 SQVTM and CDR2 ANQGSEA come from the germline V gene. Trimming cost V 3 bases and J 2 bases, with 11 bases left between them. This CDR3 has 13 residues.

The J gene is TRBJ2-7, the V gene TRBV28, with D perhaps TRBD1 or TRBD2 (6 bases each). Trimming left V 6 bases short and J 4 bases short, with 19 bases between. CDR3 length: 15 amino acids. Germline CDR1 is MDHEN and CDR2 is SYDVKM. In DNA, the CDR3 is TGTGCCAGCAGGCCCCCCGGGGGCCCCGGATACGAGCAGTACTTC. It encodes CASRPPGGPGYEQYF.